This TCR beta chain emerged from a study of spatial heterogeneity in lung cancer. MiXCR, run by TCRdb on the 5' RACE reads, gives a single entry per CDR3 protein. The sample lists roughly 13,000 distinct CDR3 sequences, 3.9% occurring once. This clonotype showed up many times. With the library built for alpha chains, this beta chain is off target and its frequency is not meaningful. The time point: sample taken at primary tumor resection. From tumor, nontumor lung or frozen PBMC, whole RNA was taken unsorted for sequencing. The origin of this receptor is a male donor with early-stage non-small cell lung cancer. Here the sequenced sample was PBMCs, taken at surgery.

Written as DNA, the CDR3 is TGCGCCAGCAGTCCTTATAACGAGGATGAGCAGTTCTTC. This gives the protein CASSPYNEDEQFF. J is TRBJ2-1 and V is TRBV4-3, with D hard to call. There are 13 residues in the CDR3. Germline V lookup: CDR1 LGHNA, CDR2 YSLEER. Trimming took off 6 bases at V and 8 bases at J, with 14 bases between the two ends.